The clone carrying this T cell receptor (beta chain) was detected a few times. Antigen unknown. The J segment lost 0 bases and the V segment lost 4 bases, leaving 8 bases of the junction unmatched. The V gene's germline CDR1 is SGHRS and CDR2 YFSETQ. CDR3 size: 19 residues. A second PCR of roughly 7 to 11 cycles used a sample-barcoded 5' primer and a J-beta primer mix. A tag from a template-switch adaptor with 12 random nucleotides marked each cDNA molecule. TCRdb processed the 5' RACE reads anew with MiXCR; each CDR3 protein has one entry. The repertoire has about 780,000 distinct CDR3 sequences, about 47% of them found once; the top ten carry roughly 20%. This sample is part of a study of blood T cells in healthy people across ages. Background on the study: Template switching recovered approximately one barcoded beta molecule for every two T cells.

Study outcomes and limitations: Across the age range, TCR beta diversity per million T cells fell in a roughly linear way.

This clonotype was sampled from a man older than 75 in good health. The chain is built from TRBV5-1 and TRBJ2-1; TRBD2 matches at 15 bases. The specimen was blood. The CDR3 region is CASSPGLAGGLSSYNEQFF. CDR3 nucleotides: TGCGCCAGCAGCCCGGGACTAGCGGGAGGACTGAGCTCCTACAATGAGCAGTTCTTC. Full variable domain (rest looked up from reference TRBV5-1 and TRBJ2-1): KAGVTQTPRYLIKTRGQQVTLSCSPISGHRSVSWYQQTPGQGLQFLFEYFSETQRNKGNFPGRFSGRQFSNSRSEMNVSTLELGDSALYLCASSPGLAGGLSSYNEQFFGPGTRLTVL.